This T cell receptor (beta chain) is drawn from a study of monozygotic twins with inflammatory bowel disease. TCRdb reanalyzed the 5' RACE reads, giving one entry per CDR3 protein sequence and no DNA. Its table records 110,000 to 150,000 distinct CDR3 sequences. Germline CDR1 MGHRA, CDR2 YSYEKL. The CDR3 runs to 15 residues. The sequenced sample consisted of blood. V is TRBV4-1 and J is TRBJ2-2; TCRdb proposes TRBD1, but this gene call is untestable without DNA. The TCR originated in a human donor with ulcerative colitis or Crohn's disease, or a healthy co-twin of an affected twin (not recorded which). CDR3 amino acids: CASSQVRGDPGELFF.